The 20 T cell receptor beta chains presented below share a single source sample, sequenced in a study of blood T cell repertoires in COVID-19. TCRdb keeps only in-frame clones here, not all; method: immunoSEQ multiplex PCR. The sample has around 370,000 clones, 85% to 90% seen once. Sequenced sample: peripheral blood. These receptors were obtained from a man younger than 35 with active or convalescent COVID-19.

The J gene is TRBJ2-7, the V gene TRBV6-5; 8 bases line up with TRBD1. The germline V gene encodes CDR1 MNHEY and CDR2 SVGAGI. V was pared by 4 bases and J by 1 base, with 9 bases of the junction left unmatched. This CDR3 has 16 residues. In nucleotides, the CDR3 is TGTGCCAGCAGTTTTCGTCCTACAGGGGGGTCCTACGAGCAGTACTTC. This encodes CASSFRPTGGSYEQYF.

The V and J genes are TRBV6-5 and TRBJ2-7; 7 positions match TRBD1. The CDR3 is made up of 16 amino acids. Germline-derived CDR1 and CDR2 are MNHEY and SVGAGI. Trimming removed 0 bases from V and 2 bases from J; junction bases left unmatched: 7. CDR3 region: CASSYSISGQAYEQYF. DNA for the CDR3: TGTGCCAGCAGTTACTCGATATCCGGACAGGCCTACGAGCAGTACTTC.

The chain has TRBV19 and TRBJ2-3; D not resolved. The CDR3 loop spans 14 amino acids. Trimming stripped 5 bases from V and 4 bases from J, with 13 bases between. CDR1 LNHDA and CDR2 SQIVND come from the germline V gene (reference sequence). CDR3 nucleotides: TGTGCCAGTAGTCCTTGGGTAGCCGCAGATACGCAGTATTTT. Amino acid sequence: CASSPWVAADTQYF. Full variable domain (missing parts from reference TRBV19 and TRBJ2-3): DGGITQSPKYLFRKEGQNVTLSCEQNLNHDAMYWYRQDPGQGLRLIYYSQIVNDFQKGDIAEGYSVSREKKESFPLTVTSAQKNPTAFYLCASSPWVAADTQYFGPGTRLTVL.

This chain joins TRBV24-1 and TRBJ2-3; 13 bases are shared with TRBD2. The CDR3 is 18 residues long. Trimming took 3 bases from V and 0 from J; bases not matched to a gene: 5. Per the germline V gene, CDR1 is KGHDR and CDR2 is SFDVKD. Here the CDR3 reads CATSDAGLAGTSTDTQYF. The DNA of the CDR3 is TGTGCCACCAGTGATGCGGGACTAGCGGGGACTAGCACAGATACGCAGTATTTT.

CDR3 coding DNA: TGCGCCAGCACGCGGGCGGGGGAGCAGTTCTTC. It encodes CASTRAGEQFF. The chain recombines TRBV5-1 with TRBJ2-1; D is possibly TRBD2 (6 bases). The CDR3 sequence is 11 residues long. Trimming removed 6 bases from V and 10 bases from J, with 11 bases in between. In germline, CDR1 is SGHRS, CDR2 YFSETQ.

CDR3 bases: TGTGCCAGCAGCCCCGAAGGCCAGGGGCTTCCCTACGAGCAGTACTTC. Translation: CASSPEGQGLPYEQYF. This chain links TRBV3-1 (or the pseudogene TRBV3-2) with TRBJ2-7, with D tentatively TRBD1 (6 bases). The CDR3 loop spans 16 amino acids. CDR1 and CDR2 (germline): LGHDT, YNNKEL (reference sequence). Deletions cut 4 bases from V and 2 bases from J, with 18 bases between.

The rearrangement links TRBV19 to TRBJ2-2, with 7 nucleotides matching TRBD1. The CDR3 is 15 residues long. Trimming took 6 bases from V and 4 from J; bases not matched to a gene: 8. Germline-derived CDR1 and CDR2 are LNHDA and SQIVND (reference sequence). The chain's CDR3 is CASRVRTGVTGELFF. The CDR3 DNA is TGTGCCAGTAGAGTCAGAACAGGGGTCACCGGGGAGCTGTTTTTT.

This clone was detected only once. The CDR3 sequence: CSAETGVNTEAFF. In DNA, the CDR3 is TGCAGCGCCGAGACAGGAGTGAACACTGAAGCTTTCTTT. The chain carries TRBV29-1 and TRBJ1-1, with D possibly TRBD1 on 6 matching bases. The V gene's germline CDR1 is SQVTM and CDR2 ANQGSEA. CDR3 length: 13 amino acids. V lost 7 bases to trimming and J lost 0 bases, with 12 bases between them.

The V gene is TRBV4-1, the J gene TRBJ2-7, with a weak D call TRBD1 (7 bases). CDR3 length: 13 residues. Germline assignment: CDR1 MGHRA and CDR2 YSYEKL. Trimming removed 4 bases from V and 3 bases from J, with 10 bases in between. The CDR3 sequence: CASSRGTDYEQYF. In DNA form, the CDR3 reads TGCGCCAGCAGCCGCGGGACAGACTACGAGCAGTACTTC.

This chain links TRBV4-3 with TRBJ1-5; no clear D. This CDR3 region has 13 residues. V dropped 2 bases and J dropped 5 bases, with 7 bases sitting between them. Germline V gives CDR1 LGHNA, CDR2 YSLEER. CDR3 sequence: CASSQRQDQPQHF. The CDR3 DNA follows: TGCGCCAGCAGCCAAAGGCAGGATCAGCCCCAGCATTTT.

The genes are TRBV29-1 and TRBJ1-1, with D unresolved. This CDR3 has 14 residues. From germline, CDR1 is SQVTM and CDR2 ANQGSEA. V lost 1 base to trimming and J lost 5 bases, with 14 bases between them. CDR3 sequence reads: CSVEGDAGSTEAFF. The CDR3 region has the DNA TGCAGCGTTGAAGGCGACGCAGGATCGACTGAAGCTTTCTTT.

The CDR3 sequence: CASSPLPGQGLQTQYF. In DNA form, the CDR3 reads TGTGCCAGCAGCCCGCTACCGGGACAGGGTTTGCAGACCCAGTACTTC. The V gene is TRBV7-9, the J gene TRBJ2-5; 9 bases align to TRBD1. The CDR3 runs to 16 residues. Germline V gives CDR1 SEHNR, CDR2 FQNEAQ (reference sequence). Trimming took 5 bases from V and 6 from J; bases not matched to a gene: 13.

V usage is TRBV7-2 and J usage is TRBJ1-1; 9 nucleotides agree with TRBD1. The CDR3 runs 14 residues. Germline CDR1 SGHTA, CDR2 FQGNSA. J lost 5 bases, V lost 5 bases, and 6 bases had no gene match. This chain's CDR3 is CASSRGQGETEAFF. The CDR3 DNA sequence: TGTGCCAGCAGCAGGGGACAGGGAGAGACTGAAGCTTTCTTT.

In its sample, this clone was seen a few times. The chain combines TRBV6-5 with TRBJ1-1; TRBD1 matches 7 bases. Germline loops: CDR1 MNHEY, CDR2 SVGAGI. The V and J ends lost 10 bases and 1 base, in that order; junction bases with no gene match: 9. This CDR3 is 14 amino acids long. The chain's CDR3 is CATQRTGKNTEAFF. The CDR3 nucleotides are TGTGCCACCCAGAGGACAGGAAAGAACACTGAAGCTTTCTTT.

V and J are TRBV5-1 and TRBJ2-7, with a possible D match to TRBD1 (5 bases). V was clipped by 1 base and J by 5 bases, with 10 bases between them. CDR1 SGHRS and CDR2 YFSETQ come from the germline V gene. CDR3 length: 13 residues. CDR3 sequence reads: CASSLSGPHEQYF. The CDR3 DNA is TGCGCCAGCAGCTTGTCAGGGCCTCACGAGCAGTACTTC.

The J gene is TRBJ2-7, the V gene TRBV18; possibly TRBD1 for D (6 bases). The CDR3 loop spans 15 amino acids. Trimming left V 3 bases short and J 1 base short, with 13 bases between. Germline CDR1 is KGHSH and CDR2 is LQKENI. The CDR3 DNA sequence: TGTGCCAGCTCACCTTATCGGGACAATTCCTACGAGCAGTACTTC. The encoded protein is CASSPYRDNSYEQYF.

CDR3 sequence: CASSEMGGSHEQYF. The CDR3 DNA reads TGTGCCAGCAGTGAAATGGGAGGCTCGCACGAGCAGTACTTC. The chain has TRBV2 and TRBJ2-7; TRBD2 is a possible D gene (6 bases). Trimming removed 2 bases at V and 5 bases at J, with 13 bases between. CDR3 length: 14 amino acids. Germline lookup yields CDR1 SNHLY and CDR2 FYNNEI.

This clone was seen only a few times. Distinct nucleotide sequences in the sample also encode this CDR3. This rearrangement joins TRBV28 to TRBJ1-3, with 7 bases aligning to TRBD1. Germline trimming cut 6 bases from V and 0 bases from J; bases unmatched to any gene: 2. The germline V gene encodes CDR1 MDHEN and CDR2 SYDVKM. This CDR3 is 14 amino acids long. CDR3 DNA sequence: TGTGCCAGCAGCCCAGGGGGCTCTGGAAACACCATATATTTT. It yields the protein CASSPGGSGNTIYF.

The chain combines TRBV28 with TRBJ2-3, with TRBD2 matching over 7 bases. The CDR3 consists of 12 residues. The germline CDR1 and CDR2 sequences are MDHEN and SYDVKM. After removal of 3 bases from V and 9 bases from J, the junction contained 3 bases not matched to a gene. DNA for the CDR3: TGTGCCAGCAGTTTCGGGGGGAGGACGCAGTATTTT. Protein product: CASSFGGRTQYF.

The chain uses TRBV9 and TRBJ2-5; TRBD2 agrees at 13 bases. The CDR3 has 14 residues. V was clipped by 3 bases and J by 8 bases; unmatched bases: 4. Per the germline V gene, CDR1 is SGDLS and CDR2 is YYNGEE. DNA for the CDR3: TGTGCCAGCAGCGAACGGACTAGCGGGAGAACCCAGTACTTC. Residues: CASSERTSGRTQYF.